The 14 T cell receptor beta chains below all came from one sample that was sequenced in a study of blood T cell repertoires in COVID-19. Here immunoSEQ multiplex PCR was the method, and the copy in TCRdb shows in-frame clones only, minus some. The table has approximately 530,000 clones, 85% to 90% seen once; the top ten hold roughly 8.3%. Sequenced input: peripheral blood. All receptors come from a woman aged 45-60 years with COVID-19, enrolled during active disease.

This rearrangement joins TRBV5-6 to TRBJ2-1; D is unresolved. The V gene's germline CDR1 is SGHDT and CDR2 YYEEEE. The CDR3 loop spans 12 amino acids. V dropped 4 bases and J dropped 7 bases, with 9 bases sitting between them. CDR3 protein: CASSLKKNEQFF. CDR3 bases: TGTGCCAGCAGCCTAAAGAAGAATGAGCAGTTCTTC.

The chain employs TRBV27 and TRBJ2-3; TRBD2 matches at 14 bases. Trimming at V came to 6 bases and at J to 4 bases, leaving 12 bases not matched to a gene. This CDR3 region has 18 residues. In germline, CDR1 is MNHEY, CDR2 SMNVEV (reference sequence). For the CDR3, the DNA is TGTGCCAGCAGACACGGACTAGCGGGGGGATTGTTAGCAGATACGCAGTATTTT. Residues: CASRHGLAGGLLADTQYF.

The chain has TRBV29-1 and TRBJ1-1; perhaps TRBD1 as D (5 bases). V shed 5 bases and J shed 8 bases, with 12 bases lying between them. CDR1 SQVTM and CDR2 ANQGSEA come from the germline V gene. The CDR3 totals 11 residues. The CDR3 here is CSVSPKGEAFF. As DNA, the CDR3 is TGCAGCGTTTCGCCCAAGGGGGAAGCTTTCTTT.

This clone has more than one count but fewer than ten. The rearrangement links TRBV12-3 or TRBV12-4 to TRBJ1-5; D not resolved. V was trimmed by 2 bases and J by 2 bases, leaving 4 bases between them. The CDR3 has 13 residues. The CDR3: CASSLQGNQPQHF. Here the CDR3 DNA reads TGTGCCAGCAGTTTACAGGGCAATCAGCCCCAGCATTTT.

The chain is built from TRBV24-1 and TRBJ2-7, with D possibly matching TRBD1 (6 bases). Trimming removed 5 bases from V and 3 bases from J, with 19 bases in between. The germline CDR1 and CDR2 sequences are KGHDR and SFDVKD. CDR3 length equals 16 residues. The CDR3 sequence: CATSGLTGKGLYEQYF. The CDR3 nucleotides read TGTGCCACCAGTGGCCTAACAGGGAAGGGGCTCTACGAGCAGTACTTC.

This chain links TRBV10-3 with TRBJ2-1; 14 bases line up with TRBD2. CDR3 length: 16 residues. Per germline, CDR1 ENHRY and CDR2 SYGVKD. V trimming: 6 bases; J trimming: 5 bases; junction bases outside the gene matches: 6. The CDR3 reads CAISPGLAGGDNEQFF. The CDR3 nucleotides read TGTGCCATCAGCCCCGGACTAGCGGGGGGAGACAATGAGCAGTTCTTC.

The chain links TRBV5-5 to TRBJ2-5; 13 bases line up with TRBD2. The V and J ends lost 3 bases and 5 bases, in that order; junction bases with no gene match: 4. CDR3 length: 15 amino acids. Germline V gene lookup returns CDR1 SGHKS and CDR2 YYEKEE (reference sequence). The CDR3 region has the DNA TGTGCCAGCAGCTCGGGACTAGCGGGGTCGGAGACCCAGTACTTC. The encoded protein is CASSSGLAGSETQYF. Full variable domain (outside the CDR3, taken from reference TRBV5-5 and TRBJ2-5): DAGVTQSPTHLIKTRGQQVTLRCSPISGHKSVSWYQQVLGQGPQFIFQYYEKEERGRGNFPDRFSARQFPNYSSELNVNALLLGDSALYLCASSSGLAGSETQYFGPGTRLLVL.

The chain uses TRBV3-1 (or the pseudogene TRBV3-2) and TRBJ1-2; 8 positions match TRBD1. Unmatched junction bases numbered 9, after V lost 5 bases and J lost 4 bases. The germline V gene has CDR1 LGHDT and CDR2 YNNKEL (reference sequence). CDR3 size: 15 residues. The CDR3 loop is CASSSRQGPRYGYTF. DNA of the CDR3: TGTGCCAGCAGCTCCCGACAGGGGCCCCGCTATGGCTACACCTTC.

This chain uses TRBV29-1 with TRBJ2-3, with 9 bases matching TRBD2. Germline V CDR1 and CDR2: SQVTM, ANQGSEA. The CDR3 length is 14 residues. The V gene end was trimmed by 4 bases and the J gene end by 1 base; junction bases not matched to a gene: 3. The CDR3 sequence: CSVGAGGRTDTQYF. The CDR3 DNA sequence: TGCAGCGTTGGAGCGGGGGGACGCACAGATACGCAGTATTTT.

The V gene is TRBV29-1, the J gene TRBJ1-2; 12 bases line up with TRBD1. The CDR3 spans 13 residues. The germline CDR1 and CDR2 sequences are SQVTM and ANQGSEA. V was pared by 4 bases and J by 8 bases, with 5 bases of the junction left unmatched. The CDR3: CSVGGQGAEGYTF. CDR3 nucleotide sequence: TGCAGCGTTGGGGGACAGGGGGCGGAAGGCTACACCTTC.

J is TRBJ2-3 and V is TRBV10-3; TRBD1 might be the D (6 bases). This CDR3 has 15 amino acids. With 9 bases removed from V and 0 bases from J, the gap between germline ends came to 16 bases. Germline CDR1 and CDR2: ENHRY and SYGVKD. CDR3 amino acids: CAISPTGRSTDTQYF. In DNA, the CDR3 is TGTGCCATATCCCCGACAGGCCGGAGCACAGATACGCAGTATTTT.

The CDR3 coding sequence is TGTGCCAGCAGCCCCGGACTAGCGGGGGGTTCGCACCTCTACGAGCAGTACTTC. Residues: CASSPGLAGGSHLYEQYF. The chain links TRBV5-4 to TRBJ2-7, with 14 bases that match TRBD2. J gave up 3 bases and V 4 bases, and 12 bases lay outside the gene matches. In germline, CDR1 is SGHNT, CDR2 YYREEE (reference sequence). The CDR3 spans 18 residues.

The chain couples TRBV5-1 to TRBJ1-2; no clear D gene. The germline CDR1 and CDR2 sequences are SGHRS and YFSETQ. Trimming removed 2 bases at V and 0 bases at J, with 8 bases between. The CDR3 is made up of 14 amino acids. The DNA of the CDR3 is TGCGCCAGCAGCTTACAGCTGTCTAACTATGGCTACACCTTC. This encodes CASSLQLSNYGYTF.

The CDR3 is CASSLDGAGTSRQFF. The DNA of the CDR3 is TGCGCCAGCAGCTTGGACGGGGCGGGGACCTCGCGGCAGTTCTTC. The V gene is TRBV5-1, the J gene TRBJ2-1, with TRBD2 as a possible D gene (6 bases). This CDR3 is 15 amino acids long. Germline V CDR1 and CDR2: SGHRS, YFSETQ. Trimming took off 0 bases at V and 12 bases at J, with 19 bases between the two ends.